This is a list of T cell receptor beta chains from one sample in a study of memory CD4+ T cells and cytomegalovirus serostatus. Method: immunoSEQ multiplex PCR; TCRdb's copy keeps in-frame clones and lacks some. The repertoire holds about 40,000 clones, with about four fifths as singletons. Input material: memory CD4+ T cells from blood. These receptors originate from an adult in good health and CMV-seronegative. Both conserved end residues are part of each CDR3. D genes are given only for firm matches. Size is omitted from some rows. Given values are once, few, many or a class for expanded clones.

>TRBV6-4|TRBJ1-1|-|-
CASSQQGDTEAFF
TGTGCCAGCAGTCAACAGGGCGACACTGAAGCTTTCTTT
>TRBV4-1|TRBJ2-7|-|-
CASSQAISQGVPYEQYF
TGCGCCAGCAGCCAAGCTATTTCACAGGGAGTACCCTACGAGCAGTACTTC
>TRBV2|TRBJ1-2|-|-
CASSEAGPVLYGYTF
TGTGCCAGCAGTGAAGCAGGGCCGGTACTCTATGGCTACACCTTC
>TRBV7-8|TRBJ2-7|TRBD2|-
CASSSPGLAGYEQYF
TGTGCCAGCAGCTCCCCGGGACTAGCGGGTTACGAGCAGTACTTC
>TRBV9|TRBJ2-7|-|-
CASSVIESSYEQYF
TGTGCCAGCAGCGTTATCGAGAGCTCCTACGAGCAGTACTTC
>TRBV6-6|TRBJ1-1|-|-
CASENRGGNTEAFF
TGTGCCAGTGAGAACAGAGGTGGAAACACTGAAGCTTTCTTT
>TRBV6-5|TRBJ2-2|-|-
CASSQPKTGELFF
TGTGCCAGCAGTCAGCCAAAAACCGGGGAGCTGTTTTTT
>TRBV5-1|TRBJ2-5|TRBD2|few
CASSKTGLAGGETQYF
TGCGCCAGCAGCAAAACGGGACTAGCGGGGGGGGAGACCCAGTACTTC
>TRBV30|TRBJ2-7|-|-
CAWSWGNYYEQYF
TGTGCCTGGAGTTGGGGAAACTACTACGAGCAGTACTTC
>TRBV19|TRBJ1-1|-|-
CASSILGRVSEAFF
TGTGCCAGTAGTATATTGGGCCGCGTCAGTGAAGCTTTCTTT
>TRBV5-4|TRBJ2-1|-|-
CASSWRRGQYNEQFF
TGTGCCAGCAGCTGGAGACGAGGACAGTACAATGAGCAGTTCTTC
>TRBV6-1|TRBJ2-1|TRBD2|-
CASGSGGAPHNEQFF
TGTGCCAGTGGGTCCGGGGGGGCCCCTCACAATGAGCAGTTCTTC
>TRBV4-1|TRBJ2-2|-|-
CASSAREGAHTGELFF
TGCGCCAGCAGCGCAAGGGAGGGGGCGCACACCGGGGAGCTGTTTTTT
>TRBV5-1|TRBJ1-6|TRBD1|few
CASSQAGTGSSPLHF
TGCGCCAGCAGCCAAGCCGGGACAGGGAGTTCACCCCTCCACTTT
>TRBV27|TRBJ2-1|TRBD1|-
CASSPGTGLSYNEQFF
TGTGCCAGCAGTCCAGGGACAGGACTCTCCTACAATGAGCAGTTCTTC
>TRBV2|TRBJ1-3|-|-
CASRPQGVGNTIYF
TGTGCCAGCAGACCTCAGGGCGTTGGAAACACCATATATTTT
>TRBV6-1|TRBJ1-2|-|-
CASSQPGLYGYTF
TGTGCCAGCAGTCAGCCGGGACTCTATGGCTACACCTTC
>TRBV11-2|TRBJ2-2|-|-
CASSSNRGGELFF
TGTGCCAGCAGCTCAAACCGGGGCGGGGAGCTGTTTTTT
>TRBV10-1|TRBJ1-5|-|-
CASIIVLRPQHF
TGCGCCAGCATCATTGTCCTAAGGCCCCAGCATTTT
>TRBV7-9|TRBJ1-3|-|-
CASSQTLSGNTIYF
TGTGCCAGCAGTCAAACCCTCTCGGGAAACACCATATATTTT
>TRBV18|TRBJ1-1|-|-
CASSPLTRGEAFF
TGTGCCAGCTCACCACTTACCAGGGGTGAAGCTTTCTTT
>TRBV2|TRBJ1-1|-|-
CASSEEVGTEAFF
TGTGCCAGCAGTGAAGAGGTGGGCACTGAAGCTTTCTTT
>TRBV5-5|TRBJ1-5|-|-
CASSFITDQPQHF
TGTGCCAGCAGCTTTATAACTGATCAGCCCCAGCATTTT
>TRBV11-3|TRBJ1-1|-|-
CASSSGGRGGKTEAFF
TGTGCCAGCAGCTCCGGGGGGCGCGGGGGGAAAACTGAAGCTTTCTTT
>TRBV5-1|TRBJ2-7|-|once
CASSWGLEGGEQYF
TGCGCCAGCAGCTGGGGTTTGGAGGGAGGTGAGCAGTACTTC
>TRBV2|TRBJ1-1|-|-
CASSASRSNTEAFF
TGTGCCAGCAGTGCATCTCGCTCGAACACTGAAGCTTTCTTT
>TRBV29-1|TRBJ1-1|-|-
CSVEDRFRRPTMNTEAFF
TGCAGCGTTGAAGATCGTTTTCGACGCCCCACCATGAACACTGAAGCTTTCTTT
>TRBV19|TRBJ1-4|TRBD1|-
CASSSDRHAATNEKLFF
TGTGCCAGTAGCTCGGACAGGCATGCCGCAACTAATGAAAAACTGTTTTTT
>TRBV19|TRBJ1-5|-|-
CASSIAFGHAQHF
TGTGCCAGTAGTATAGCGTTTGGACACGCCCAGCATTTT
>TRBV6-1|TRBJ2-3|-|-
CASSARQAWGTDTQYF
TGTGCCAGCAGTGCCAGACAGGCTTGGGGCACAGATACGCAGTATTTT
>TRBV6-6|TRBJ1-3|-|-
CASSYLDGGNTIYF
TGTGCCAGCAGTTACTTGGACGGCGGAAACACCATATATTTT
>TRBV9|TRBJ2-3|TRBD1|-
CASNRQGSTDTQYF
TGTGCCAGCAATAGACAGGGAAGCACAGATACGCAGTATTTT
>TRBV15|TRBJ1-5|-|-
CATSRDQFGGGDQPQHF
TGTGCCACCAGCAGAGATCAGTTTGGCGGGGGCGATCAGCCCCAGCATTTT
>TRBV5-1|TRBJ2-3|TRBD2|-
CASNPSGISSTDTQYF
TGCGCCAGCAATCCTAGCGGGATCTCTAGCACAGATACGCAGTATTTT
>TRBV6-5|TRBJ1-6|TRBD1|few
CASRPGTGEVPLHF
TGTGCCAGCAGACCCGGGACAGGGGAAGTCCCCCTCCACTTT
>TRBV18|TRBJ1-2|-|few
CASSPEGYGYTF
TGTGCCAGCTCTCCCGAGGGCTATGGCTACACCTTC
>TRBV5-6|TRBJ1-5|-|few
CASSSIQGGRNQPQHF
TGTGCCAGCAGCTCTATACAGGGAGGGCGAAATCAGCCCCAGCATTTT
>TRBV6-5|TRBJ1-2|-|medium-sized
CATCPPGGDYGYTF
TGTGCCACGTGTCCTCCGGGAGGCGACTATGGCTACACCTTC
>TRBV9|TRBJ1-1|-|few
CASTRLDQNLRGEAFF
TGTGCCAGCACCCGATTGGACCAGAACCTACGGGGTGAAGCTTTCTTT
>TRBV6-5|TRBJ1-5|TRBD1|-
CASGTGTNQPQHF
TGTGCCAGCGGGACAGGGACAAATCAGCCCCAGCATTTT
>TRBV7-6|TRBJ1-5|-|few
CASSLAQGSNQPQHF
TGTGCCAGCAGCTTAGCCCAGGGGAGTAATCAGCCCCAGCATTTT
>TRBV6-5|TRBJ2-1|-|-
CAVARVTSYNEQFF
TGTGCCGTGGCCCGGGTAACCTCCTACAATGAGCAGTTCTTC
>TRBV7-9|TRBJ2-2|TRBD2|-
CASSLSRAGGGTGELFF
TGTGCCAGCAGCTTGTCCCGAGCGGGGGGAGGAACCGGGGAGCTGTTTTTT
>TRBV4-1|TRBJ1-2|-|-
CASSRSGDPGYTF
TGCGCCAGCAGCCGGTCAGGGGACCCTGGCTACACCTTC
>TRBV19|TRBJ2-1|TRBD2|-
CASSRGGAFNSEQFF
TGTGCCAGTAGTCGCGGGGGGGCCTTCAATTCTGAGCAGTTCTTC
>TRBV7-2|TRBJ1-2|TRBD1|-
CAGRDSRYGYTF
TGTGCCGGAAGGGACAGTCGCTATGGCTACACCTTC